This T cell receptor (beta chain) originates from a study of regulatory T cells in long-lasting Graves disease. Sequencing libraries for TCR beta were prepared with iRepertoire HTBI primers and Arm-PCR of CDR3 regions. Using its own MiXCR run on the multiplex PCR reads, TCRdb lists one record per CDR3 protein. The sample contains more than 300,000 distinct CDR3 sequences, less than 30% of which appear only once. J lost 9 bases, V lost 1 base, and 5 bases had no gene match. The CDR3 runs 14 residues. Per the germline V gene, CDR1 is DFQATT and CDR2 is SNEGSKA (reference sequence). Noted time point: persistent/refractory GD, antithyroid drugs over 5 years with positive TRAb. With RNA extracted from PBMCs as input, the TCR library was made.

This clonotype was obtained from a woman in her forties with Graves disease. The rearrangement links TRBV20-1 to TRBJ1-6; TRBD1 matches 8 bases. The specimen was peripheral blood mononuclear cells (PBMCs), collected when the disease was refractory, from a patient treated with antithyroid drugs. The CDR3 DNA is TGCAGTGCTAGAGCCGGACAGGGAAGTTCACCCCTCCACTTT. Translating gives CSARAGQGSSPLHF.